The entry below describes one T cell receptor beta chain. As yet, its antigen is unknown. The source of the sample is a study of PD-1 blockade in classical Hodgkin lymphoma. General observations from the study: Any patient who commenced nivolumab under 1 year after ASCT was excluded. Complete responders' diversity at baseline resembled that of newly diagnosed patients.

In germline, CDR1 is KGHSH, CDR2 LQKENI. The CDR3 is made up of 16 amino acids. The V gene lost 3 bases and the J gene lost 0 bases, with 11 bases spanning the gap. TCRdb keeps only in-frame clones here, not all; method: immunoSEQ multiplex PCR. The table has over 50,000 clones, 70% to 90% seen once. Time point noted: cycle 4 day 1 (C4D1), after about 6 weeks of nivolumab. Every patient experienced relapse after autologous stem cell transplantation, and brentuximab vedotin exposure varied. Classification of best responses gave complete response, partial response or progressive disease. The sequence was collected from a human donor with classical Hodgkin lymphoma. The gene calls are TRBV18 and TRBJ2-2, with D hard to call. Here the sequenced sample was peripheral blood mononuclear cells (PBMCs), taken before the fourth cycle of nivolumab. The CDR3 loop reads CASSPSGKTNTGELFF. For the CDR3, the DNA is TGTGCCAGCTCACCGTCCGGAAAGACGAACACCGGGGAGCTGTTTTTT.